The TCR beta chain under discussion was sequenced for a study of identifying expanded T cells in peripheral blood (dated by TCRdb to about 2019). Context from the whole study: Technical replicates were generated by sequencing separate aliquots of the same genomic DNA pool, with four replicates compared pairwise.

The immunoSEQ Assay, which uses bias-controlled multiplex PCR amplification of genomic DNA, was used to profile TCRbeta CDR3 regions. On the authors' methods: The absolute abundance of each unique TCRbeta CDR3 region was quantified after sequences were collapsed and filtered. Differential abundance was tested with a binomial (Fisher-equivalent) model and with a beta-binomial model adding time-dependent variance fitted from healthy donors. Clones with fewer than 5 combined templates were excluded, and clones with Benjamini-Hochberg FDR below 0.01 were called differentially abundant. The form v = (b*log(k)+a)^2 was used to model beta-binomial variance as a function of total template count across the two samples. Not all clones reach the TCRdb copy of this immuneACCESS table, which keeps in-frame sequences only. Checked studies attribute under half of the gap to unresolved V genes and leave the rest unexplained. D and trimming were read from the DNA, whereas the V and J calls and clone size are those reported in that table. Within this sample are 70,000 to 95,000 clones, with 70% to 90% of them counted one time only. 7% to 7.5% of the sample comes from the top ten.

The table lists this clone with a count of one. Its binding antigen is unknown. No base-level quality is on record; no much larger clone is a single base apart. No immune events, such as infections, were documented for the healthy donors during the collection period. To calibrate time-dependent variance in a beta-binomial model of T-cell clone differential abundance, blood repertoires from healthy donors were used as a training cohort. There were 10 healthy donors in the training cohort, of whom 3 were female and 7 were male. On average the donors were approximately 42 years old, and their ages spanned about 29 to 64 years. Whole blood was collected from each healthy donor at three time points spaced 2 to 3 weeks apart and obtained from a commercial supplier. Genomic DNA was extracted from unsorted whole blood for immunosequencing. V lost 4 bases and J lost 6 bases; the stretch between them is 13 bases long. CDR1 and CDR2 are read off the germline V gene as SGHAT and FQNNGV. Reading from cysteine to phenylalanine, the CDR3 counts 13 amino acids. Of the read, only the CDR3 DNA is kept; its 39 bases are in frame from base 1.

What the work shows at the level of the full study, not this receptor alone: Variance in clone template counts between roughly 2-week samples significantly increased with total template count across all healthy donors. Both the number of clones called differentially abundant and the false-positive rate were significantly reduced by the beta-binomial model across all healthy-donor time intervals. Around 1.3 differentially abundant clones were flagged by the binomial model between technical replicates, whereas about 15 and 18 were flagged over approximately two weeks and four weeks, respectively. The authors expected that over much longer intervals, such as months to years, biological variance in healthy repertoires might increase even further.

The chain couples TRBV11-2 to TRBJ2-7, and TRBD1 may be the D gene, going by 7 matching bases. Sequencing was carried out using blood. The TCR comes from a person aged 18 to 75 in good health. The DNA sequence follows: TGTGCCAGCAGCTCAGGGGGGTGGCGCGAGCAGTACTTC. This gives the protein CASSSGGWREQYF.